The rows below give T cell receptor beta chains drawn from one sample of a study of blood T cell repertoires in COVID-19. TCRdb keeps only in-frame clones here, not all; method: immunoSEQ multiplex PCR. The sample lists around 320,000 clones, 75% to 85% occurring once. Sequencing input: peripheral blood. Source of these receptors: a human donor in a cohort sampled during active COVID-19. CDR3s leave out the opening cysteine and the closing phenylalanine or tryptophan. Fields, in order: CDR3 length, J gene, V gene, CDR3 protein.

cdr3_length: 14; j_call: TRBJ2-7; v_call: TRBV20-1; cdr3_aa: SASYGTSGDFYEQY
cdr3_length: 14; j_call: TRBJ2-7; v_call: TRBV5-4; cdr3_aa: ASSPLRTGQGYEQY
cdr3_length: 12; j_call: TRBJ2-5; v_call: TRBV2; cdr3_aa: ASKFAGGDETQY
cdr3_length: 14; j_call: TRBJ2-3; v_call: TRBV5-4; cdr3_aa: ASSLAGGLAPDTQY
cdr3_length: 12; j_call: TRBJ1-2; v_call: TRBV18; cdr3_aa: ASSETGLGYGYT
cdr3_length: 16; j_call: TRBJ2-7; v_call: TRBV5-1; cdr3_aa: ASSAQGAGFGVSYEQY
cdr3_length: 11; j_call: TRBJ1-2; v_call: TRBV6-4; cdr3_aa: ASSPQGRYGYT
cdr3_length: 10; j_call: TRBJ1-5; v_call: TRBV12-3/TRBV12-4; cdr3_aa: ASRIQIGPQH
cdr3_length: 13; j_call: TRBJ2-7; v_call: TRBV27; cdr3_aa: ASRSTGGASYEQY
cdr3_length: 10; j_call: TRBJ2-1; v_call: TRBV28; cdr3_aa: ASSLSIHEQF
cdr3_length: 12; j_call: TRBJ1-1; v_call: TRBV11-1; cdr3_aa: ASSIRQGNTEAF
cdr3_length: 15; j_call: TRBJ1-6; v_call: TRBV5-4; cdr3_aa: ASSTPGQWSYNSPLH
cdr3_length: 13; j_call: TRBJ2-7; v_call: TRBV5-1; cdr3_aa: ASSLDGTDRYEQY
cdr3_length: 14; j_call: TRBJ1-1; v_call: TRBV3-1/TRBV3-2; cdr3_aa: ASSQGRTGVNTEAF
cdr3_length: 14; j_call: TRBJ2-1; v_call: TRBV7-8; cdr3_aa: ASSLVRGMTYNEQF
cdr3_length: 12; j_call: TRBJ1-2; v_call: TRBV7-3; cdr3_aa: ASSPQGGGYGYT
cdr3_length: 13; j_call: TRBJ1-1; v_call: TRBV7-2; cdr3_aa: ASSSHAGGKTEAF
cdr3_length: 13; j_call: TRBJ2-7; v_call: TRBV24-1; cdr3_aa: ATSDGGTGSHEQY
cdr3_length: 14; j_call: TRBJ2-5; v_call: TRBV2; cdr3_aa: ASSETGQGTVETQY
cdr3_length: 13; j_call: TRBJ1-3; v_call: TRBV6-1; cdr3_aa: ASSEWQGLENTIY
cdr3_length: 12; j_call: TRBJ2-3; v_call: TRBV27; cdr3_aa: ASSPRAGTDTQY
cdr3_length: 13; j_call: TRBJ1-5; v_call: TRBV6-6; cdr3_aa: ASTPGTGKNQPQH
cdr3_length: 11; j_call: TRBJ2-7; v_call: TRBV10-3; cdr3_aa: AISERGPYEQY
cdr3_length: 12; j_call: TRBJ1-5; v_call: TRBV27; cdr3_aa: ASSRAGGDQPQH
cdr3_length: 16; j_call: TRBJ2-6; v_call: TRBV6-1; cdr3_aa: ASSGWGVDNSGANVLT
cdr3_length: 14; j_call: TRBJ1-2; v_call: TRBV5-1; cdr3_aa: ASRPGTGGSNYGYT
cdr3_length: 9; j_call: TRBJ1-2; v_call: TRBV29-1; cdr3_aa: SVEGFYGYT
cdr3_length: 13; j_call: TRBJ1-5; v_call: TRBV6-6; cdr3_aa: ASSSGQGVNQPQH
cdr3_length: 14; j_call: TRBJ1-3; v_call: TRBV3-1/TRBV3-2; cdr3_aa: ASSRAGLRSGNTIY
cdr3_length: 13; j_call: TRBJ1-4; v_call: TRBV6-5; cdr3_aa: ASSYAGQGGEKLF
cdr3_length: 12; j_call: TRBJ1-6; v_call: TRBV5-1; cdr3_aa: ASSLDRGRSPLH
cdr3_length: 13; j_call: TRBJ2-1; v_call: TRBV18; cdr3_aa: ASSPRRGGIYEQF
cdr3_length: 12; j_call: TRBJ2-5; v_call: TRBV2; cdr3_aa: ASIDRGFGETQY
cdr3_length: 12; j_call: TRBJ2-1; v_call: TRBV14; cdr3_aa: ASSQEWSYNEQF
cdr3_length: 12; j_call: TRBJ1-1; v_call: TRBV27; cdr3_aa: ASRGGIRNTEAF
cdr3_length: 11; j_call: TRBJ2-3; v_call: TRBV5-4; cdr3_aa: ASSFRGPDTQY
cdr3_length: 18; j_call: TRBJ2-3; v_call: TRBV5-5; cdr3_aa: ASSNYPGQGALVGTDTQY